Shown below are 28 T cell receptor beta chains from a single sample sequenced in a study of cytomegalovirus exposure and HLA in healthy donors. The PCR had 60 Vbeta and 13 Jbeta primers. Clones were read by immunoSEQ multiplex PCR, and TCRdb kept only the in-frame ones, dropping some. The table has 120,000 or so clones, 8% to 11% seen once; the top ten hold under 6%. Specimen: PBMCs. The receptors were sampled from a woman between 18 and 29 years old in good health and CMV-seropositive.

The chain employs TRBV2 and TRBJ2-7, with 7 bases identical to TRBD1. Unmatched junction bases numbered 6, after V lost 5 bases and J lost 2 bases. The germline V gene has CDR1 SNHLY and CDR2 FYNNEI. This CDR3 is built from 14 residues. This CDR3 reads CASSSGQAAYEQYF. CDR3 DNA sequence: TGTGCCAGCAGTTCAGGACAGGCCGCCTACGAGCAGTACTTC.

This rearrangement joins TRBV7-8 to TRBJ1-3; D remains unclear. Trimming removed 4 bases from V and 2 bases from J, with 12 bases in between. CDR3 length: 15 amino acids. Germline CDR1 reads SGHVS; CDR2 reads FQNEAQ. CDR3 nucleotides: TGTGCCAGCAGCTCCCCAGCCGGGACTGGAAACACCATATATTTT. Amino acid sequence: CASSSPAGTGNTIYF. The variable domain in full, with the rest retrieved from reference TRBV7-8 and TRBJ1-3, is GAGVSQSPRYKVAKRGQDVALRCDPISGHVSLFWYQQALGQGPEFLTYFQNEAQLDKSGLPSDRFFAERPEGSVSTLKIQRTQQEDSAVYLCASSSPAGTGNTIYFGEGSWLTVV.

The rearrangement joins TRBV5-1 to TRBJ1-2, with D tentatively TRBD1 (6 bases). The germline gives CDR1 SGHRS, CDR2 YFSETQ. The CDR3 covers 14 residues. V gave up 6 bases and J gave up 2 bases, with 14 bases separating them. The CDR3 is CASTPQQGNYGYTF. The CDR3 DNA follows: TGCGCCAGCACCCCTCAACAGGGAAACTATGGCTACACCTTC. The entire variable domain, with the rest obtained from reference TRBV5-1 and TRBJ1-2, is as follows: KAGVTQTPRYLIKTRGQQVTLSCSPISGHRSVSWYQQTPGQGLQFLFEYFSETQRNKGNFPGRFSGRQFSNSRSEMNVSTLELGDSALYLCASTPQQGNYGYTFGSGTRLTVV.

The genes are TRBV4-2 and TRBJ1-4, with D maybe TRBD1 (6 bases). This CDR3 is built from 16 residues. The V end lost 2 bases, the J end lost 4 bases, and 14 bases lay between the germline ends. From germline, CDR1 is LGHNA and CDR2 YNFKEQ. The CDR3 region has the DNA TGTGCCAGCAGCCAACTAGGGGACACGAGTAATGAAAAACTGTTTTTT. This translates into CASSQLGDTSNEKLFF.

A few counts support this clone. V is TRBV5-1 and J is TRBJ2-3, with 11 bases matching TRBD2. The CDR3 is 17 amino acids. The V gene's germline CDR1 is SGHRS and CDR2 YFSETQ. The ends lost 0 bases at V and 4 bases at J; junction bases unmatched: 7. The CDR3 nucleotides read TGCGCCAGCAGCTTGGCCCTTAGCGGGAGGGCCGCAGATACGCAGTATTTT. This translates into CASSLALSGRAADTQYF.

This clone was recorded a few times. V gene TRBV7-6 combines with J gene TRBJ2-1; 11 bases match TRBD1. V shed 4 bases, J shed 0 bases, and the junction held 8 bases outside the gene matches. CDR1 is SGHVS and CDR2 is FNYEAQ in the germline V gene. The CDR3 covers 18 residues. The CDR3 here is CASSWWDRGNYSYNEQFF. DNA of the CDR3: TGTGCCAGCAGCTGGTGGGACAGGGGGAATTACTCCTACAATGAGCAGTTCTTC.

This chain connects TRBV5-5 to TRBJ1-1; D is uncertain. The CDR3 has 14 amino acids. Germline V gives CDR1 SGHKS, CDR2 YYEKEE (reference sequence). Trimming took off 6 bases at V and 3 bases at J, with 15 bases between the two ends. The CDR3 loop reads CASMSSGIYTEAFF. The CDR3 bases are TGTGCCAGCATGAGTTCGGGGATTTACACTGAAGCTTTCTTT.

On this clone: The junction departs from germline at one end; a sequencing error may be responsible. The J gene is TRBJ2-5, the V gene TRBV7-7, with TRBD2 matching over 12 bases. Germline V gene sequence: CDR1 SSHAT, CDR2 FNYEAQ (reference sequence). The CDR3 is 15 amino acids. CDR3 nucleotide sequence: TGTGCTAGCAGCTTAGGCCTAGCGGGAGGGGAGACCCAGTACTTC. It codes for CASSLGLAGGETQYF.

The V call is TRBV5-6, the J call TRBJ1-1, with D unclear. Germline lookup yields CDR1 SGHDT and CDR2 YYEEEE. V lost 2 bases and J lost 8, with 7 bases in between. The CDR3 length is 11 residues. CDR3 sequence: CASSFGGEAFF. CDR3 nucleotides: TGTGCCAGCAGCTTTGGAGGGGAAGCTTTCTTT.

This clone was seen only once. The chain carries TRBV12-5 and TRBJ2-3; 7 nucleotides align to TRBD1. Germline CDR1 reads LGHNT; CDR2 reads FRNRAP. With V trimmed by 4 bases and J by 4 bases, 17 bases remained unmatched. The CDR3 is 18 amino acids. CDR3 sequence (DNA): TGTGCTAGTGGTTCTTTGGTAAGGGGGCCCAGAAGATCAGATACGCAGTATTTT. Its translation is CASGSLVRGPRRSDTQYF.

The chain links TRBV18 to TRBJ2-7; 8 nucleotides line up with TRBD1. V shed 3 bases and J 4 bases; nucleotides not matched to a gene: 5. The CDR3 runs to 14 residues. Germline CDR1 and CDR2: KGHSH and LQKENI. CDR3: CASSPSRGQYEQYF. As DNA, the CDR3 is TGTGCCAGCTCACCCAGCAGGGGGCAGTACGAGCAGTACTTC.

This clone appeared a few times. The rearrangement links TRBV6-1 to TRBJ1-6; 9 positions agree with TRBD1. V lost 6 bases to trimming and J lost 9 bases; unmatched junction nucleotides: 3. The germline V gene has CDR1 MNHNS and CDR2 SASEGT. This CDR3 spans 13 amino acids. This CDR3 reads CASSRQGGSPLHF. CDR3 nucleotide sequence: TGTGCCAGCAGCCGACAGGGGGGTTCACCCCTCCACTTT.

A few counts support this clone. V usage is TRBV6-4 and J usage is TRBJ2-2, with a possible D match to TRBD1 (6 bases). In germline, CDR1 is MRHNA, CDR2 SNTAGT. The length of the CDR3 is 13 residues. Trimming took 0 bases from V and 7 from J, leaving 6 bases between them. The CDR3 is CASSDSDSGELFF. The CDR3 bases are TGTGCCAGCAGTGACTCGGACAGCGGGGAGCTGTTTTTT.

This clone has a handful of counts. The V gene is TRBV5-4, the J gene TRBJ2-2, with D maybe TRBD2 (5 bases). This CDR3 region has 13 residues. V gave up 3 bases and J gave up 3 bases, with 6 bases separating them. Germline V gene data show CDR1 as SGHNT and CDR2 as YYREEE (reference sequence). The CDR3 here is CASSSADTGELFF. As DNA, the CDR3 is TGTGCCAGCAGCTCAGCGGACACCGGGGAGCTGTTTTTT.

The rearrangement uses TRBV9 and TRBJ2-7; 9 nucleotides align to TRBD2. Germline loops: CDR1 SGDLS, CDR2 YYNGEE. This CDR3 contains 15 residues. V lost 4 bases to trimming and J lost 6 bases; unmatched junction nucleotides: 11. CDR3 in DNA: TGTGCCAGCAGCCCTCGTGATAGCGGGGGTCTCGAGCAGTACTTC. Encoded protein: CASSPRDSGGLEQYF.

The genes are TRBV5-1 and TRBJ2-3, with a possible D match to TRBD2 (6 bases). Germline CDR1 reads SGHRS; CDR2 reads YFSETQ. This CDR3 is built from 17 residues. The V and J ends lost 5 bases and 5 bases respectively, with 24 bases between them. This chain's CDR3 is CASSTRAGSLEGDTQYF. The CDR3 coding sequence is TGCGCCAGCAGTACCCGGGCGGGGAGTCTAGAGGGAGATACGCAGTATTTT.

This clone was seen a handful of times. The chain joins TRBV29-1 to TRBJ1-1; D might be TRBD1 (5 bases). The CDR3 loop spans 11 amino acids. V lost 5 bases and J lost 6, with 10 bases in between. CDR1 and CDR2 (germline): SQVTM, ANQGSEA. CDR3 nucleotide sequence: TGCAGCGTTTGGGGGGAAGCTGAAGCTTTCTTT. It encodes CSVWGEAEAFF. Looking up the rest from reference TRBV29-1 and TRBJ1-1 gives the full variable domain: SAVISQKPSRDICQRGTSLTIQCQVDSQVTMMFWYRQQPGQSLTLIATANQGSEATYESGFVIDKFPISRPNLTFSTLTVSNMSPEDSSIYLCSVWGEAEAFFGQGTRLTVV.

This sequence joins TRBV5-1 and TRBJ2-3; no firm D call. CDR1 and CDR2 (germline): SGHRS, YFSETQ. Trimming took 5 bases from V and 3 from J, leaving 16 bases between them. The CDR3 consists of 15 residues. The DNA for the CDR3 is TGCGCCAGCAGACCCTACGAAATTCTAACAGATACGCAGTATTTT. This encodes CASRPYEILTDTQYF.

This chain uses TRBV28 with TRBJ2-1; weak D call: TRBD1 (5 bases). The length of the CDR3 is 14 residues. Trimming shortened V by 6 bases and J by 0 bases, and 9 bases separated the two germline ends. CDR1 and CDR2 from the germline V gene are MDHEN and SYDVKM. The CDR3 coding sequence is TGTGCCAGCAGCAGGGTTAGCTCCTACAATGAGCAGTTCTTC. Translating it yields CASSRVSSYNEQFF.

There are a few counts of this clone. J is TRBJ2-1 and V is TRBV6-6, with D tentatively TRBD2 (6 bases). Germline V CDR1 and CDR2: MNHNY, SVGAGI (reference sequence). Trimming took off 3 bases at V and 8 bases at J, with 14 bases between the two ends. This CDR3 comprises 14 residues. The CDR3 nucleotides are TGTGCCAGCAGTTATCCGACTAGGGGTGATGAGCAGTTCTTC. Encoded protein: CASSYPTRGDEQFF.

This clone was detected a few times. The chain carries TRBV7-2 and TRBJ1-4, with a weak D call TRBD1 (5 bases). V was pared by 2 bases and J by 4 bases, with 11 bases between. Germline loops: CDR1 SGHTA, CDR2 FQGNSA. There are 15 residues in the CDR3. CDR3 nucleotides: TGTGCCAGCAGCTTATTGGGACTTGTTAATGAAAAACTGTTTTTT. Residues: CASSLLGLVNEKLFF.

The chain carries TRBV28 and TRBJ2-1, with D possibly TRBD1 on 5 matching bases. Germline lookup yields CDR1 MDHEN and CDR2 SYDVKM. V was clipped by 7 bases and J by 3 bases, with 22 bases between them. The CDR3 consists of 17 residues. The CDR3 bases are TGTGCCAGCAACCCAAGGGGCGCTAGTCCAATCTACAATGAGCAGTTCTTC. Encoded protein: CASNPRGASPIYNEQFF.

V is TRBV5-6 and J is TRBJ1-1, with 8 bases that match TRBD1. This CDR3 region has 15 residues. J gave up 0 bases and V 4 bases, and 5 bases lay outside the gene matches. Germline assignment: CDR1 SGHDT and CDR2 YYEEEE. The CDR3 nucleotides read TGTGCCAGCAGCCTTGGACAGGGAATGAACACTGAAGCTTTCTTT. Protein: CASSLGQGMNTEAFF.

CDR3 DNA sequence: TGTGCCAGCAGCTTGGCCGGGACAGGGGGCGAAAAACTGTTTTTT. It encodes CASSLAGTGGEKLFF. This chain links TRBV5-6 with TRBJ1-4, with TRBD1 identical over 12 bases. The junction had 2 bases not matched to a gene; V was cut back by 0 bases and J by 8 bases. Germline V gives CDR1 SGHDT, CDR2 YYEEEE. The CDR3 sequence is 15 residues long.

This clone was counted a few times. The rearrangement uses TRBV7-6 and TRBJ2-1, with 16 bases lining up with TRBD2. Trimming at V came to 5 bases and at J to 9 bases, leaving 4 bases not matched to a gene. The CDR3 contains 15 residues. CDR1 SGHVS and CDR2 FNYEAQ come from the germline V gene. The CDR3 DNA sequence: TGTGCCAGCAGCCGCGGGACTAGCGGGAGGGGTGAGCAGTTCTTC. As protein: CASSRGTSGRGEQFF. Full variable domain (rest looked up from reference TRBV7-6 and TRBJ2-1): GAGVSQSPRYKVTKRGQDVALRCDPISGHVSLYWYRQALGQGPEFLTYFNYEAQQDKSGLPNDRFSAERPEGSISTLTIQRTEQRDSAMYRCASSRGTSGRGEQFFGPGTRLTVL.

This clone was picked up a small number of times. The chain has TRBV5-1 and TRBJ2-5; TRBD1 agrees at 7 bases. The V gene's germline CDR1 is SGHRS and CDR2 YFSETQ. The CDR3 has 15 residues. Germline trimming cut 5 bases from V and 1 base from J; bases unmatched to any gene: 8. The CDR3 spells CASRQGSYSQETQYF. The DNA for the CDR3 is TGCGCCAGCAGACAGGGGTCCTACTCCCAAGAGACCCAGTACTTC.

This clone turned up a few times. The chain combines TRBV30 with TRBJ2-3; D might be TRBD1 (5 bases). Germline values: CDR1 GTSNPN, CDR2 SVGIG (reference sequence). CDR3 length equals 11 residues. Trimming took off 2 bases at V and 14 bases at J, with 14 bases between the two ends. The CDR3 coding sequence is TGTGCCTGGAGTACTGGGGCCCTGTGGTATTTT. Translated: CAWSTGALWYF.

In its sample, this clone was seen a few times. This chain connects TRBV6-1 to TRBJ2-7; weak D call: TRBD1 (5 bases). V lost 1 base to trimming and J lost 2 bases, with 9 bases between them. CDR1 and CDR2 from the germline V gene are MNHNS and SASEGT. The CDR3 totals 14 residues. This chain's CDR3 is CASSEVDSAYEQYF. In DNA, the CDR3 is TGTGCCAGCAGTGAAGTCGACAGCGCCTACGAGCAGTACTTC.